These T cell receptor beta chains were read from a single sample in a study of T cell responses to AZD1222 COVID-19 vaccine. Data came from immunoSEQ multiplex PCR; TCRdb stores just in-frame clones and leaves some out. The top ten hold roughly a tenth of the sample, which has around 69,000 clones, about 88% seen once. The material was peripheral blood, obtained on day 0 of AZD1222 vaccination. All receptors derive from an adult in good health. Both conserved end residues are part of each CDR3. A D gene is named only where the DNA matches it firmly. Clone size is shown for a subset of rows, as once, few, many or a class of expanded clone.

>TRBJ1-5|few|TRBV6-1|.
CASSDRPNQPQHF
TGTGCCAGCAGTGATCGACCCAATCAGCCCCAGCATTTT
>TRBJ2-7|.|TRBV6-5|.
CASRPDRYEQYF
TGTGCCAGCAGGCCAGATCGCTACGAGCAGTACTTC
>TRBJ2-6|once|TRBV5-8|.
CASSLGGSGANVLTF
TGTGCCAGCAGCTTGGGGGGTAGTGGGGCCAACGTCCTGACTTTC
>TRBJ1-5|.|TRBV12-2|.
CASRLARAENYSNQPQHF
TGTGCAAGTCGCTTAGCAAGGGCAGAAAACTATAGCAATCAGCCCCAGCATTTT
>TRBJ1-6|.|TRBV5-1|.
CASSRDGTPGRSPLHF
TGCGCCAGCAGCCGAGACGGGACGCCCGGGCGGTCACCCCTCCACTTT
>TRBJ1-1|.|TRBV5-8|.
CASSLGGRMNTEAFF
TGTGCCAGCAGCTTGGGTGGGCGGATGAACACTGAAGCTTTCTTT
>TRBJ2-5|.|TRBV5-4|.
CASRFDANQETQYF
TGTGCCAGCAGATTCGACGCCAACCAAGAGACCCAGTACTTC
>TRBJ2-3|.|TRBV7-9|.
CASSPQGVGDTQYF
TGTGCCAGCAGCCCACAGGGAGTTGGAGATACGCAGTATTTT
>TRBJ2-3|.|TRBV30|TRBD2
CAWSARVRAGATDTQYF
TGTGCCTGGAGTGCCCGCGTTAGAGCGGGAGCCACAGATACGCAGTATTTT
>TRBJ1-1|.|TRBV5-6|TRBD1
CASSLGGTGDTEAFF
TGTGCCAGCAGCTTGGGAGGGACAGGGGACACTGAAGCTTTCTTT
>TRBJ1-2|.|TRBV18|.
CASSPTNGDGYTF
TGTGCCAGCTCACCCACGAATGGCGATGGCTACACCTTC
>TRBJ2-3|.|TRBV28|.
CASQNSRTDTQYF
TGTGCCAGCCAGAACTCTCGCACAGATACGCAGTATTTT
>TRBJ2-2|.|TRBV6-5|.
CASSPRGTGELFF
TGTGCCAGCAGTCCCCGAGGCACCGGGGAGCTGTTTTTT
>TRBJ2-5|.|TRBV30|.
CALRGDLETQYF
TGTGCCCTTCGCGGCGATTTGGAGACCCAGTACTTC
>TRBJ1-4|once|TRBV25-1|.
CASSEGATAGSANEKLFF
TGTGCCAGCAGTGAAGGGGCGACAGCCGGATCGGCTAATGAAAAACTGTTTTTT
>TRBJ1-5|once|TRBV4-1|.
CASSQDGASNQPQHF
TGCGCCAGCAGCCAAGACGGTGCCAGCAATCAGCCCCAGCATTTT
>TRBJ2-2|.|TRBV7-9|.
CASSLATSLNTGELFF
TGTGCCAGCAGCTTAGCCACGTCGCTTAACACCGGGGAGCTGTTTTTT
>TRBJ2-1|.|TRBV7-9|TRBD2
CASTGLAGGRFDNEQFF
TGTGCCAGCACCGGACTAGCGGGGGGGCGTTTTGACAATGAGCAGTTCTTC
>TRBJ1-5|few|TRBV20-1|TRBD1
CSASVGTGVGSNQPQHF
TGCAGTGCTAGTGTCGGGACAGGGGTTGGCAGCAATCAGCCCCAGCATTTT
>TRBJ1-1|.|TRBV3-1/TRBV3-2|.
CASSRTVNTEAFF
TGTGCCAGCAGCCGTACAGTAAACACTGAAGCTTTCTTT
>TRBJ2-1|once|TRBV29-1|.
CSADNDGEQFF
TGCAGCGCAGACAATGACGGTGAGCAGTTCTTC
>TRBJ2-2|.|TRBV5-1|.
CASSLQPNTGELFF
TGCGCCAGCAGCTTACAGCCGAACACCGGGGAGCTGTTTTTT
>TRBJ1-6|.|TRBV28|.
CASTTGFYNSPLHF
TGTGCCAGCACCACAGGGTTCTATAATTCACCCCTCCACTTT
>TRBJ2-7|.|TRBV10-3|.
CAISGQAQGEQYF
TGTGCCATCAGTGGACAGGCCCAGGGCGAGCAGTACTTC
>TRBJ2-4|.|TRBV2|.
CASSEVASRGIQYF
TGTGCCAGCAGTGAAGTCGCTAGCCGGGGCATTCAGTACTTC
>TRBJ1-1|.|TRBV28|.
CASSMNTEAFF
TGTGCCAGCAGTATGAACACTGAAGCTTTCTTT
>TRBJ2-1|.|TRBV2|TRBD2
CASSEMAGDYNEQFF
TGTGCCAGCAGTGAAATGGCGGGGGACTACAATGAGCAGTTCTTC
>TRBJ2-2|.|TRBV21-1|.
CASSTGTGGGLNTGELFF
TGTGCCAGCAGCACGGGGACAGGGGGCGGCCTGAACACCGGGGAGCTGTTTTTT
>TRBJ2-1|.|TRBV6-2/TRBV6-3|TRBD2
CASSRTSGRAVEQFF
TGTGCCAGCAGTAGGACTAGCGGGAGGGCCGTGGAGCAGTTCTTC
>TRBJ2-7|.|TRBV6-5|TRBD1
CASTSQGELNEQYF
TGTGCCAGCACCTCCCAGGGGGAATTGAACGAGCAGTACTTC
>TRBJ2-1|.|TRBV7-3|TRBD2
CASSSRSGSSYNEQFF
TGTGCCAGCAGCTCCCGAAGCGGGAGCTCCTACAATGAGCAGTTCTTC
>TRBJ1-1|.|TRBV10-3|.
CAISGSGTPNTEAFF
TGTGCCATCAGTGGCTCCGGGACACCGAACACTGAAGCTTTCTTT
>TRBJ2-1|.|TRBV5-4|TRBD2
CASSNPGTNYNEQFF
TGTGCCAGCAGCAACCCCGGGACTAATTACAATGAGCAGTTCTTC
>TRBJ1-1|.|TRBV7-9|.
CASGQEFEAFF
TGTGCCAGCGGTCAGGAATTTGAAGCTTTCTTT
>TRBJ1-2|.|TRBV9|.
CASSANPAQWHYGYTF
TGTGCCAGCAGCGCCAACCCAGCCCAGTGGCACTATGGCTACACCTTC
>TRBJ2-1|.|TRBV7-3|TRBD2
CASSPSGSGRSNEQFF
TGTGCCAGCAGCCCTTCGGGTAGCGGGAGATCCAATGAGCAGTTCTTC
>TRBJ1-1|.|TRBV12-3/TRBV12-4|.
CASSSTGNTEAFF
TGTGCCAGCAGTTCGACAGGGAACACTGAAGCTTTCTTT